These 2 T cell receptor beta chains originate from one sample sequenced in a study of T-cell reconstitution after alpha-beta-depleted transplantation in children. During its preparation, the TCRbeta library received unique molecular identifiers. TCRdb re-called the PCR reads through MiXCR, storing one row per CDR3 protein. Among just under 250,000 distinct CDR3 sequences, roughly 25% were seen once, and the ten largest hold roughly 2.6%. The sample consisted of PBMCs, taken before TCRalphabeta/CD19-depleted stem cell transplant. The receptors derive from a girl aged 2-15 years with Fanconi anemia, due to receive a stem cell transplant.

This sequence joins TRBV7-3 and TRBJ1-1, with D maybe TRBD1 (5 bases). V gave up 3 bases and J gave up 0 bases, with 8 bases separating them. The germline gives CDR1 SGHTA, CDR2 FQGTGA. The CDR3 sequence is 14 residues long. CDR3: CASSFGGVNTEAFF. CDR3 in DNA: TGTGCCAGCAGCTTCGGGGGGGTGAACACTGAAGCTTTCTTT.

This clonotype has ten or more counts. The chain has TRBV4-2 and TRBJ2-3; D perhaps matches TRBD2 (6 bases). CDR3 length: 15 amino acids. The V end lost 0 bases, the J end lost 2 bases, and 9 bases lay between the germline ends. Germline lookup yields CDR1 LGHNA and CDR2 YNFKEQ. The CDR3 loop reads CASSQDGGYTDTQYF. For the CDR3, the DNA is TGTGCCAGCAGCCAAGATGGGGGGTACACAGATACGCAGTATTTT.